This paragraph covers one TCR beta chain sequence. Antigen: not known. The sample comes from a study of identical twins. Whole-study findings and limits: With monozygotic twins, out-of-frame TCR alpha sharing exceeded what models estimated.

Trimming removed 6 bases at V and 1 base at J, with 12 bases between. Germline V lookup: CDR1 SGHVS, CDR2 FQNEAQ. CDR3 size: 14 residues. TCRdb re-derived calls from the 5' RACE reads in MiXCR, one entry per CDR3 protein. Found here are approximately 230,000 distinct CDR3 sequences, approximately 7.1% of them singletons; the top ten hold roughly 15%. These data also formed part of another study, on T cells expressing NK-cell markers. As reported in that work: Repertoires of TCR beta were obtained from T cells sorted as CD3+CD56+NKG2C+, CD3+CD56+NKG2C- and CD3+CD56-NKG2C+. One of eight sequenced donors was HCMV-seronegative; the other seven were seropositive. Of CD8+ T cells, 1.0-7.0% belonged to dominant NKG2C+ clonotypes in several donors.

V gene TRBV7-8 combines with J gene TRBJ1-1, with D possibly being TRBD1 (5 bases). The receptor's source is a woman between 18 and 30 years old in good health. Material: CD8+ T cells sorted from blood. CDR3: CASRWGERNTEAFF. The CDR3 nucleotides read TGTGCCAGCAGATGGGGGGAACGGAACACTGAAGCTTTCTTT.